The clone carrying this T cell receptor beta chain has just a few counts. The CDR3 runs to 19 residues. Germline lookup yields CDR1 SGHVS and CDR2 FQNEAQ. The J segment lost 4 bases and the V segment lost 3 bases, leaving 14 bases of the junction unmatched. TCRdb reprocessed the RT-PCR reads with MiXCR, giving one entry per CDR3 protein. The sample records 550,000 to 750,000 distinct CDR3 sequences, approximately 14% being singletons. Sequenced material: memory CD4+ T cells from blood. The receptor was derived from a female donor in good health, serving as a healthy control. The chain employs TRBV7-8 and TRBJ2-7; 14 nucleotides align to TRBD2. The CDR3 region has the DNA TGTGCCAGCAGCTTCGGACTAGCGGGGGGATCCGCGGTGAGGTACGAGCAGTACTTC. It encodes CASSFGLAGGSAVRYEQYF.